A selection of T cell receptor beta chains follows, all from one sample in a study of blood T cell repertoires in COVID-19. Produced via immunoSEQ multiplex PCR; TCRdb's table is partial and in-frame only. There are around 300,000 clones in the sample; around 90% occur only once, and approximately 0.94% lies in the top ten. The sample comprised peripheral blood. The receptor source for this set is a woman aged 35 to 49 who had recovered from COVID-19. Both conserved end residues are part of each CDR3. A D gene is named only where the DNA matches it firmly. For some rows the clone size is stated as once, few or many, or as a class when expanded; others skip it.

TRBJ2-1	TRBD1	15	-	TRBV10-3	CAISVGDRDGDEQFF	TGTGCCATCAGTGTTGGAGACAGGGATGGCGATGAGCAGTTCTTC
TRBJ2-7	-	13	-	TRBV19	CASSVGVAGEQYF	TGTGCCAGTAGTGTCGGGGTCGCGGGGGAGCAGTACTTC
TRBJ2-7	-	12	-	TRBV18	CASSASAYEQYF	TGTGCCAGCTCAGCGAGTGCCTACGAGCAGTACTTC
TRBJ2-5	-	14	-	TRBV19	CASSIAQIPETQYF	TGTGCCAGTAGTATAGCTCAGATTCCAGAGACCCAGTACTTC
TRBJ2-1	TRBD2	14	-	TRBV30	CAWTGLAGVHEQFF	TGTGCCTGGACGGGACTAGCGGGAGTTCATGAGCAGTTCTTC
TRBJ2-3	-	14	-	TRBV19	CASSIGTAWDTQYF	TGTGCCAGTAGTATAGGGACAGCGTGGGATACGCAGTATTTT
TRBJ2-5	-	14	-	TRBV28	CANTLGRRGETQYF	TGTGCCAACACCCTTGGTCGAAGGGGAGAGACCCAGTACTTC
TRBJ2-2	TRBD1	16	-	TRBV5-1	CASSAAGTGGTGELFF	TGCGCCAGCAGCGCAGCCGGGACAGGGGGTACCGGGGAGCTGTTTTTT
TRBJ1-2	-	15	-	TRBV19	CASSEAAQLGYGYTF	TGTGCCAGTAGTGAGGCAGCTCAATTGGGCTATGGCTACACCTTC
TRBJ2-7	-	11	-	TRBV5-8	CASRPPVEQYF	TGTGCCAGCAGGCCTCCGGTCGAGCAGTACTTC
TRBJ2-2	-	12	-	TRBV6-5	CASREGAGELFF	TGTGCCAGCAGGGAGGGCGCCGGGGAGCTGTTTTTT
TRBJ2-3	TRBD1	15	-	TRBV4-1	CASSFGQGRPDTQYF	TGCGCCAGCAGCTTTGGACAGGGGCGCCCAGATACGCAGTATTTT
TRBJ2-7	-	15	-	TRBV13	CASSLAPLPPYEQYF	TGTGCCAGCAGCTTAGCCCCCCTTCCCCCCTACGAGCAGTACTTC
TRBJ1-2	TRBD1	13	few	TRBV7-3	CASSSGQGNGYTF	TGTGCCAGCAGTTCCGGACAGGGCAATGGCTACACCTTC
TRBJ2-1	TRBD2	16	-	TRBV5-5	CASSAEGTSSYNEQFF	TGTGCCAGCAGCGCTGAGGGGACTAGCTCCTACAATGAGCAGTTCTTC
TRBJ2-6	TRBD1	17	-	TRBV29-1	CSVEDRQGAEGANVLTF	TGCAGCGTTGAGGACAGACAGGGGGCGGAGGGGGCCAACGTCCTGACTTTC
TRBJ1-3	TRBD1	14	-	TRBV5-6	CASSQTGAGNTIYF	TGTGCCAGCAGCCAGACAGGGGCCGGAAACACCATATATTTT
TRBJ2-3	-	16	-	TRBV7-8	CASSIRQAPSKDTQYF	TGTGCCAGCAGCATCCGACAAGCCCCTTCGAAAGATACGCAGTATTTT
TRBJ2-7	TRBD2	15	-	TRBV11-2	CASSLGSGSIYEQYF	TGTGCCAGCAGCTTAGGGAGCGGGAGTATCTACGAGCAGTACTTC
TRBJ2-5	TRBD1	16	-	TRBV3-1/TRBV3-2	CASSQRPLDRGETQYF	TGTGCCAGCAGCCAAAGGCCCCTCGACAGGGGGGAGACCCAGTACTTC
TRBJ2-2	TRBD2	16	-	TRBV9	CASSVGSGRAHGELFF	TGTGCCAGCAGCGTAGGGAGCGGGAGGGCCCACGGGGAGCTGTTTTTT
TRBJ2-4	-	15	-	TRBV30	CAWSAGGAAKNIQYF	TGTGCCTGGAGTGCTGGGGGCGCGGCCAAAAACATTCAGTACTTC
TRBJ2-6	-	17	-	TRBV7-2	CASSLVQGLSGANVLTF	TGTGCCAGCAGCTTAGTACAGGGCCTCTCTGGGGCCAACGTCCTGACTTTC
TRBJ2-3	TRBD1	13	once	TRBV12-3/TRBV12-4	CASRKTGSDTQYF	TGTGCCAGCAGGAAGACAGGGTCTGATACGCAGTATTTT
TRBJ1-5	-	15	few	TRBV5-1	CASSLDGGSNQPQHF	TGCGCCAGCAGCCTGGACGGCGGGAGCAATCAGCCCCAGCATTTT
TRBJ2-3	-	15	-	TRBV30	CAWSVLAGATDTQYF	TGTGCCTGGAGTGTACTCGCAGGGGCCACAGATACGCAGTATTTT
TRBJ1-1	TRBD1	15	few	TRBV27	CASSLGTARNTEAFF	TGTGCCAGCAGTCTAGGGACAGCCCGGAACACTGAAGCTTTCTTT
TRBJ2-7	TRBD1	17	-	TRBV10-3	CAISQLSPGTGEDEQYF	TGTGCCATCAGCCAACTAAGTCCCGGGACAGGGGAGGACGAGCAGTACTTC
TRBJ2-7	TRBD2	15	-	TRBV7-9	CASSLAVAGADEQYF	TGTGCCAGCAGCTTAGCTGTAGCGGGAGCGGACGAGCAGTACTTC
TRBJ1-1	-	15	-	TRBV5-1	CASSLEAGLNTEAFF	TGCGCCAGCAGCTTGGAGGCGGGGTTGAACACTGAAGCTTTCTTT
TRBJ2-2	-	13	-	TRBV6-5	CASSRQNTGELFF	TGTGCCAGCAGTAGACAGAACACCGGGGAGCTGTTTTTT
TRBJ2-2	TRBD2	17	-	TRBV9	CASSVVGSGSNTGELFF	TGTGCCAGCAGCGTAGTTGGTAGCGGGAGTAACACCGGGGAGCTGTTTTTT
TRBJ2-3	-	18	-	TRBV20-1	CSASSTLGARKSPDTQYF	TGCAGTGCTAGTAGCACCTTAGGCGCGAGGAAGAGCCCAGATACGCAGTATTTT
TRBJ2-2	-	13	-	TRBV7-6	CASSFSNTGELFF	TGTGCCAGCAGCTTCTCGAACACCGGGGAGCTGTTTTTT
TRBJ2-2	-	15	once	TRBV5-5	CASSLAPTPPGELFF	TGTGCCAGCAGCTTGGCGCCTACCCCCCCCGGGGAGCTGTTTTTT
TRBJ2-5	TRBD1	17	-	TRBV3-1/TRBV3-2	CASSQVPGTGFGETQYF	TGTGCCAGCAGCCAAGTCCCCGGGACAGGGTTCGGAGAGACCCAGTACTTC
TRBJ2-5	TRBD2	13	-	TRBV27	CASSPSGTETQYF	TGTGCCAGCAGTCCTAGCGGGACAGAGACCCAGTACTTC
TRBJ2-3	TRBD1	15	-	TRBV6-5	CASSLGQGGADTQYF	TGTGCCAGCAGTCTAGGACAGGGTGGGGCAGATACGCAGTATTTT
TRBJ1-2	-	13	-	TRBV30	CAWSAPGIYGYTF	TGTGCCTGGAGTGCTCCAGGGATCTATGGCTACACCTTC
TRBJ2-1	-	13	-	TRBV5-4	CASSLDYWNEQFF	TGTGCCAGCAGCCTGGACTACTGGAATGAGCAGTTCTTC
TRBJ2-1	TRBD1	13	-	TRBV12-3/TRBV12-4	CASSPGQGDEQFF	TGTGCCAGCAGTCCCGGACAGGGTGATGAGCAGTTCTTC
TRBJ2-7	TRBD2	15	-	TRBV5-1	CASSSGLAGEYEQYF	TGCGCCAGCAGCTCGGGACTAGCGGGAGAATACGAGCAGTACTTC
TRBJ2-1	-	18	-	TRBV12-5	CASGLGPKGGTTYNEQFF	TGTGCTAGTGGTTTGGGCCCTAAGGGGGGGACAACCTACAATGAGCAGTTCTTC
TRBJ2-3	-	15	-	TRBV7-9	CASSPPGSSTDTQYF	TGTGCCAGCAGCCCCCCGGGGTCAAGCACAGATACGCAGTATTTT
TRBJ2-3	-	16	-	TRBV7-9	CASSLEVAERGDTQYF	TGTGCCAGCAGCTTAGAGGTAGCGGAGAGAGGAGATACGCAGTATTTT
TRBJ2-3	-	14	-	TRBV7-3	CASSLNAGKDTQYF	TGTGCCAGCAGCTTAAATGCGGGAAAAGATACGCAGTATTTT
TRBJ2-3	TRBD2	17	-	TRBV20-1	CSASPGTSGDYTDTQYF	TGCAGTGCTAGTCCCGGGACTAGCGGGGACTACACAGATACGCAGTATTTT
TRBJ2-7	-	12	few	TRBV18	CASSETRGEQYF	TGTGCCAGCTCAGAGACTCGGGGAGAGCAGTACTTC
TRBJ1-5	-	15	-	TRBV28	CASSFPARGHQPQHF	TGTGCCAGCAGTTTCCCCGCCAGGGGCCATCAGCCCCAGCATTTT
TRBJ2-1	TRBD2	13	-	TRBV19	CASSIGTSGEQFF	TGTGCCAGTAGTATTGGGACTAGCGGCGAGCAGTTCTTC
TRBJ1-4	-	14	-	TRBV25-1	CASNAGPSNEKLFF	TGTGCCAGCAATGCGGGACCGTCTAATGAAAAACTGTTTTTT
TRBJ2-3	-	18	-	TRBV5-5	CASSLTPTRSFSTDTQYF	TGTGCCAGCAGCTTGACTCCTACCCGTAGTTTCAGCACAGATACGCAGTATTTT
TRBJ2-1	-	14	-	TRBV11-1	CASSLEDFGDEQFF	TGTGCCAGCAGCTTAGAGGATTTCGGGGATGAGCAGTTCTTC
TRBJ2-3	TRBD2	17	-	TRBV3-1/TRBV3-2	CASSQGGGSGITDTQYF	TGTGCCAGCAGCCAAGGAGGCGGGAGCGGGATCACAGATACGCAGTATTTT
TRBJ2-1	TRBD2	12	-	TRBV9	CASSGLAGAQFF	TGTGCCAGCAGCGGCCTAGCGGGAGCACAGTTCTTC
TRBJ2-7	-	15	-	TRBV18	CASSRARGFNGEQYF	TGTGCCAGCTCCCGTGCCAGGGGATTTAACGGCGAGCAGTACTTC
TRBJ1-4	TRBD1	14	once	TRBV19	CASKRTGSNEKLFF	TGTGCCAGTAAAAGGACAGGGTCTAATGAAAAACTGTTTTTT